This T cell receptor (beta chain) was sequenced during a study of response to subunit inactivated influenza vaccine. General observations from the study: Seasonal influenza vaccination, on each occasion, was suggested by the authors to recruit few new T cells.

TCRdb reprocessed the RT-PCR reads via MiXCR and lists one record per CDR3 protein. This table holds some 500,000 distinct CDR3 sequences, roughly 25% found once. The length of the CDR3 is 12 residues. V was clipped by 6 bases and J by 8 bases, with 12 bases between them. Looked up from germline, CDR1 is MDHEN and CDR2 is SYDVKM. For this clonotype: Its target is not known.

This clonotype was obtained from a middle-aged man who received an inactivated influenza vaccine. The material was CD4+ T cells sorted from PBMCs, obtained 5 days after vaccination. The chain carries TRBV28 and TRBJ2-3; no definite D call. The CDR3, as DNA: TGTGCCAGCAGCCCCGCAGTGGGTACGCAGTATTTT. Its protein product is CASSPAVGTQYF.